The 31 T cell receptor beta chains listed next were all sequenced from one sample in a study of T-cell memory formation after mild COVID-19. TCRdb independently ran MiXCR on the 5' RACE reads; one entry per CDR3 protein. This table holds under 600,000 distinct CDR3 sequences, 20% to 25% found once. Material: PBMCs or a T cell subset sorted from them (not recorded which). Source of these receptors: an adult woman who had mild COVID-19 (a few samples of this study predate the infection). Cell type and time point are not known.

This clonotype has a handful of counts. The chain couples TRBV7-2 to TRBJ2-1, with 10 nucleotides matching TRBD1. The CDR3 has 20 residues. The V segment lost 4 bases and the J segment 2 bases; nucleotides outside the gene matches: 17. CDR1 is SGHTA, CDR2 FQGNSA, per germline. CDR3 nucleotides: TGTGCCAGCAGCTCGCCCAATCCGACAGGGGGCGGGTTTACCTACAATGAGCAGTTCTTC. This codes for CASSSPNPTGGGFTYNEQFF.

The DNA for the CDR3 is TGTGCCAGCAGCTTGGGAATGGCAGATACGCAGTATTTT. It yields the protein CASSLGMADTQYF. This chain joins TRBV7-2 and TRBJ2-3; D is unclear. V gave up 3 bases and J gave up 4 bases, with 8 bases separating them. The CDR3 totals 13 residues. CDR1 is SGHTA and CDR2 is FQGNSA in the germline V gene.

V usage is TRBV23-1 and J usage is TRBJ2-7, with D uncertain. TRBV23-1 is placed among ORFs of uncertain function. The CDR3 is 13 amino acids. V lost 6 bases, J lost 4 bases, and 13 bases lay in between. The CDR3 DNA reads as TGCGCCAGCAGCCCCGACAAGCTATACGAGCAGTACTTC. Protein sequence: CASSPDKLYEQYF.

The rearrangement joins TRBV4-1 to TRBJ2-1, with 7 bases aligning to TRBD2. V lost 0 bases, J lost 3 bases, and 2 bases stayed unmatched. The CDR3 length is 15 residues. CDR1 is MGHRA, CDR2 YSYEKL, per germline. CDR3 sequence: CASSQDGDYYNEQFF. The DNA for the CDR3 is TGCGCCAGCAGCCAAGATGGGGACTACTACAATGAGCAGTTCTTC.

This clonotype came up a few times. V is TRBV4-2 and J is TRBJ2-3; TRBD2 agrees at 9 bases. From germline, CDR1 is LGHNA and CDR2 YNFKEQ. CDR3 length: 16 amino acids. The junction had 5 bases not matched to a gene; V was cut back by 1 base and J by 3 bases. CDR3: CASSQVAGDGTDTQYF. The CDR3 DNA reads as TGTGCCAGCAGCCAAGTAGCGGGAGATGGGACAGATACGCAGTATTTT.

In its sample, this clonotype was seen a few times. The chain employs TRBV2 and TRBJ1-1; no clear D. CDR1 SNHLY and CDR2 FYNNEI come from the germline V gene. The ends were cut back, 6 bases at V and 0 bases at J, with 11 bases in the middle. The CDR3 covers 14 residues. Written as DNA, the CDR3 is TGTGCCAGCAGAGTACAAGAAATGAACACTGAAGCTTTCTTT. It yields the protein CASRVQEMNTEAFF. The whole variable domain, remainder taken from reference TRBV2 and TRBJ1-1, is EPEVTQTPSHQVTQMGQEVILRCVPISNHLYFYWYRQILGQKVEFLVSFYNNEISEKSEIFDDQFSVERPDGSNFTLKIRSTKLEDSAMYFCASRVQEMNTEAFFGQGTRLTVV.

This clonotype was seen ten or more times. V and J are TRBV5-1 and TRBJ1-2; 8 nucleotides line up with TRBD1. The germline V gene has CDR1 SGHRS and CDR2 YFSETQ. Trimming took 3 bases from V and 3 from J; bases not matched to a gene: 13. The CDR3 sequence is 17 residues long. CDR3 sequence reads: CASSSARAGGLDYGYTF. Written as DNA, the CDR3 is TGCGCCAGCAGCTCGGCTCGGGCAGGGGGCCTGGACTATGGCTACACCTTC.

This clonotype appeared many times. V usage is TRBV24-1 and J usage is TRBJ2-3, with D perhaps TRBD1 (5 bases). CDR1 and CDR2 (germline): KGHDR, SFDVKD. CDR3 size: 14 residues. Trimming stripped 11 bases from V and 0 bases from J, with 14 bases between. The CDR3 bases are TGTGCCATTTCTACAGGTTGGAGCACAGATACGCAGTATTTT. The encoded protein is CAISTGWSTDTQYF.

The chain combines TRBV5-1 with TRBJ2-3; possibly TRBD1 for D (6 bases). Trimming stripped 5 bases from V and 5 bases from J, with 15 bases between. Per germline, CDR1 SGHRS and CDR2 YFSETQ. The CDR3 length is 14 residues. For the CDR3, the DNA is TGCGCCAGCAGGGGGGCGAGTTCAGGAGATACGCAGTATTTT. Translated: CASRGASSGDTQYF.

This clonotype was seen a few times. The chain links TRBV29-1 to TRBJ2-7; the D call may be TRBD1 or TRBD2 (5 bases each). The germline gives CDR1 SQVTM, CDR2 ANQGSEA. The CDR3 loop spans 14 amino acids. The V and J ends lost 1 base and 0 bases respectively, with 10 bases between them. The CDR3 is CSVEVEDNSYEQYF. As DNA, the CDR3 is TGCAGCGTTGAAGTGGAGGACAACTCCTACGAGCAGTACTTC.

The chain uses TRBV11-2 and TRBJ1-5; possibly TRBD1 for D (5 bases). This CDR3 comprises 13 residues. V was trimmed by 7 bases and J by 6 bases, leaving 13 bases between them. Germline assignment: CDR1 SGHAT and CDR2 FQNNGV. CDR3 nucleotides: TGTGCCAGCACTCAGGGTGGGCGTCAGCCCCAGCATTTT. Translated, it gives CASTQGGRQPQHF.

A few counts support this clonotype. V is TRBV4-2 and J is TRBJ1-1; D perhaps matches TRBD1 (6 bases). This CDR3 region has 16 residues. CDR1 LGHNA and CDR2 YNFKEQ come from the germline V gene. The V end lost 4 bases, the J end lost 1 base, and 16 bases lay between the germline ends. DNA for the CDR3: TGTGCCAGCAGCCCATGGGGCACAGGGACGAACACTGAAGCTTTCTTT. This encodes CASSPWGTGTNTEAFF.

The DNA of the CDR3 is TGTGCCTGGGGTACAGGGGGCTACGAGCAGTACTTC. As protein: CAWGTGGYEQYF. The V gene is TRBV30, the J gene TRBJ2-7; 8 positions match TRBD1. The CDR3 is made up of 12 amino acids. The V segment lost 5 bases and the J segment 3 bases; nucleotides outside the gene matches: 3. The germline V gene encodes CDR1 GTSNPN and CDR2 SVGIG (reference sequence).

V and J are TRBV12-3 or TRBV12-4 and TRBJ1-2; weak D call: TRBD1 (6 bases). The CDR3 loop spans 15 amino acids. V dropped 7 bases and J dropped 3 bases, with 18 bases sitting between them. This CDR3 is CASNPSPRTDYGYTF. CDR3 in DNA: TGTGCCAGCAATCCATCCCCCCGGACAGACTATGGCTACACCTTC.

The rearrangement links TRBV3-1 to TRBJ1-4; D gene uncertain. The CDR3 has 15 amino acids. Germline lookup yields CDR1 LGHDT and CDR2 YNNKEL (reference sequence). Trimming cost V 0 bases and J 4 bases, with 9 bases left between them. The CDR3 loop reads CASSQEPSDNEKLFF. CDR3 sequence (DNA): TGTGCCAGCAGCCAAGAGCCCAGTGATAATGAAAAACTGTTTTTT.

V usage is TRBV5-1 and J usage is TRBJ1-1; perhaps TRBD1 as D (5 bases). CDR3 length equals 15 residues. V was clipped by 4 bases and J by 3 bases, with 16 bases between them. Germline lookup yields CDR1 SGHRS and CDR2 YFSETQ. The CDR3 spells CASSPGWGVYTEAFF. Written as DNA, the CDR3 is TGCGCCAGCAGCCCAGGCTGGGGGGTATACACTGAAGCTTTCTTT. The full variable domain, in which reference TRBV5-1 and TRBJ1-1 provide the parts outside the CDR3, is KAGVTQTPRYLIKTRGQQVTLSCSPISGHRSVSWYQQTPGQGLQFLFEYFSETQRNKGNFPGRFSGRQFSNSRSEMNVSTLELGDSALYLCASSPGWGVYTEAFFGQGTRLTVV.

This clonotype appeared once. The rearrangement joins TRBV30 to TRBJ1-5, with D hard to call. Trimming cost V 2 bases and J 1 base, with 6 bases left between them. CDR3 size: 13 residues. Germline V gene lookup returns CDR1 GTSNPN and CDR2 SVGIG (reference sequence). The CDR3 DNA follows: TGTGCCTGGAGTTTAGGAAGCAATCAGCCCCAGCATTTT. The encoded protein is CAWSLGSNQPQHF.

This chain connects TRBV5-5 to TRBJ1-3; a weak D match, TRBD1 (5 bases). CDR1 and CDR2 from the germline V gene are SGHKS and YYEKEE (reference sequence). Trimming shortened V by 3 bases and J by 0 bases, and 10 bases separated the two germline ends. The CDR3 runs to 15 residues. CDR3 sequence (DNA): TGTGCCAGCAGCTCTCCGGGACCCTCTGGAAACACCATATATTTT. It specifies CASSSPGPSGNTIYF.

The chain has TRBV20-1 and TRBJ2-5; D not certain. Germline-derived CDR1 and CDR2 are DFQATT and SNEGSKA (reference sequence). V lost 6 bases and J 4 bases, leaving 15 bases between the germline ends. CDR3 length: 13 amino acids. CDR3 nucleotide sequence: TGCAGTGCCCCACGCCTTTTCGGAGAGACCCAGTACTTC. Protein product: CSAPRLFGETQYF.

The sample holds a few counts of this clonotype. The J gene is TRBJ2-3, the V gene TRBV7-2; 10 nucleotides match TRBD2. CDR1 and CDR2 from the germline V gene are SGHTA and FQGNSA. The CDR3 spans 16 residues. V dropped 5 bases and J dropped 0; count of bases not matched to a gene: 5. The CDR3 protein is CASSVSGRGSTDTQYF. The CDR3 coding sequence is TGTGCCAGCAGCGTCAGCGGGAGGGGCAGCACAGATACGCAGTATTTT.

V and J are TRBV5-6 and TRBJ1-2, with D unresolved. The germline V gene encodes CDR1 SGHDT and CDR2 YYEEEE. V lost 0 bases and J 4 bases, leaving 7 bases between the germline ends. The CDR3 contains 13 residues. The CDR3, as DNA: TGTGCCAGCAGCTTGGGGGCGAGCTATGGCTACACCTTC. Residues: CASSLGASYGYTF.

V usage is TRBV7-8 and J usage is TRBJ2-7; the match to TRBD2 covers 7 bases. Germline loops: CDR1 SGHVS, CDR2 FQNEAQ. The CDR3 runs to 16 residues. V was clipped by 2 bases and J by 2 bases; unmatched bases: 9. This chain's CDR3 is CASSLSHFSGAYEQYF. The CDR3 DNA reads as TGTGCCAGCAGCTTATCGCATTTCAGCGGGGCCTACGAGCAGTACTTC.

V and J are TRBV7-2 and TRBJ2-5; 12 positions match TRBD2. Germline V lookup: CDR1 SGHTA, CDR2 FQGNSA. The ends lost 6 bases at V and 2 bases at J; junction bases unmatched: 7. This CDR3 is 16 amino acids long. The CDR3, as DNA: TGTGCCAGCAGTCAAGGACTAGCGGGGAGACAAGAGACCCAGTACTTC. Translated, it gives CASSQGLAGRQETQYF.

CDR3 sequence (DNA): TGCAGTGCTAGTTTCGGGAAATGGAGCAATCAGCCCCAGCATTTT. Translated: CSASFGKWSNQPQHF. The V and J genes are TRBV20-1 and TRBJ1-5; the D is unclear. Germline V gene sequence: CDR1 DFQATT, CDR2 SNEGSKA (reference sequence). CDR3 length equals 15 residues. Trimming shortened V by 3 bases and J by 1 base, and 13 bases separated the two germline ends.

This clonotype was observed a handful of times. V is TRBV7-9 and J is TRBJ2-5; perhaps TRBD2 as D (6 bases). Germline-derived CDR1 and CDR2 are SEHNR and FQNEAQ (reference sequence). V shed 3 bases and J shed 5 bases, with 19 bases lying between them. The CDR3 length is 16 residues. CDR3 sequence: CASSLTLATGPETQYF. The CDR3, as DNA: TGTGCCAGCAGCTTGACCCTAGCGACGGGACCCGAGACCCAGTACTTC.

This clonotype was detected a few times. The chain uses TRBV5-1 and TRBJ2-5, with 9 bases fitting TRBD1. Germline trimming cut 4 bases from V and 3 bases from J; bases unmatched to any gene: 4. CDR1 and CDR2 from the germline V gene are SGHRS and YFSETQ. The CDR3 has 14 residues. The CDR3: CASSPWTGEETQYF. CDR3 bases: TGCGCCAGCAGCCCATGGACAGGGGAAGAGACCCAGTACTTC.

This clonotype was detected many times. The gene calls are TRBV7-9 and TRBJ2-1; TRBD1 aligns across 10 bases. Germline V CDR1 and CDR2: SEHNR, FQNEAQ (reference sequence). The CDR3 extends over 16 amino acids. The ends lost 6 bases at V and 5 bases at J; junction bases unmatched: 10. DNA of the CDR3: TGTGCCAGCAGAATCCCGGTGGGACAGGGGCACAATGAGCAGTTCTTC. This gives the protein CASRIPVGQGHNEQFF. The full variable domain, completed using reference TRBV7-9 and TRBJ2-1, is DTGVSQNPRHKITKRGQNVTFRCDPISEHNRLYWYRQTLGQGPEFLTYFQNEAQLEKSRLLSDRFSAERPKGSFSTLEIQRTEQGDSAMYLCASRIPVGQGHNEQFFGPGTRLTVL.

The rearrangement uses TRBV24-1 and TRBJ1-1, with 7 bases identical to TRBD1. The length of the CDR3 is 14 residues. Per germline, CDR1 KGHDR and CDR2 SFDVKD. V lost 4 bases, J lost 3 bases, and 4 bases stayed unmatched. CDR3 in amino acids: CATSEGDSYTEAFF. The CDR3 DNA follows: TGTGCCACCAGTGAAGGGGACAGCTACACTGAAGCTTTCTTT.

This clonotype was seen repeatedly, ten times or more. The J gene is TRBJ1-6, the V gene TRBV7-6; D is unclear. The CDR3 runs 17 residues. CDR1 is SGHVS and CDR2 is FNYEAQ in the germline V gene. Trimming removed 1 base at V and 7 bases at J, with 17 bases between. CDR3 loop: CASSLVEGVLENSPLHF. The CDR3 nucleotides read TGTGCCAGCAGCTTAGTGGAGGGAGTGCTTGAGAATTCACCCCTCCACTTT.

This clonotype was observed at least ten times. This chain joins TRBV5-1 and TRBJ1-1; D ambiguous. The CDR3 runs to 13 residues. Trimming stripped 1 base from V and 7 bases from J, with 11 bases between. Germline CDR1 is SGHRS and CDR2 is YFSETQ. The CDR3 coding sequence is TGCGCCAGCAGCTTGAGTACAGTTAATGAAGCTTTCTTT. Its translation is CASSLSTVNEAFF.

The chain joins TRBV7-2 to TRBJ1-5, with no clear D. This CDR3 is built from 13 residues. V lost 5 bases, J lost 4 bases, and 9 bases lay in between. Germline V gene lookup returns CDR1 SGHTA and CDR2 FQGNSA. CDR3: CASSGDLNQPQHF. The CDR3 nucleotides are TGTGCCAGCAGCGGGGATTTGAATCAGCCCCAGCATTTT. Combining the CDR3 with reference TRBV7-2 and TRBJ1-5 gives the whole variable domain GAGVSQSPSNKVTEKGKDVELRCDPISGHTALYWYRQSLGQGLEFLIYFQGNSAPDKSGLPSDRFSAERTGGSVSTLTIQRTQQEDSAVYLCASSGDLNQPQHFGDGTRLSIL.